The 7 T cell receptor beta chains below were found in one sample sequenced in a study of control samples from healthy donors and cancer patients. Only in-frame clones appear in the TCRdb table, and some are missing; sequencing was by immunoSEQ multiplex PCR. Of 95,000 to 150,000 clones listed, approximately 92% are singletons. Sequenced sample: PBMCs. Receptors originate from a man aged 80 or over with head and neck cancer.

The DNA of the CDR3 is TGTGCCAGCTCACCACCTTTCTACAATGAGCAGTTCTTC. Protein: CASSPPFYNEQFF. The chain employs TRBV18 and TRBJ2-1; no reliable D call. Germline CDR1 is KGHSH and CDR2 is LQKENI. The CDR3 totals 13 residues. Trimming removed 0 bases from V and 3 bases from J, with 3 bases in between.

The CDR3 DNA sequence: TGCGCCAGCAGCCCCGGGACAGTTTACACCGGGGAGCTGTTTTTT. Amino acids: CASSPGTVYTGELFF. This chain connects TRBV5-1 to TRBJ2-2; 7 nucleotides match TRBD1. The V segment lost 4 bases and the J segment 3 bases; nucleotides outside the gene matches: 6. CDR3 length: 15 residues. CDR1 and CDR2 (germline): SGHRS, YFSETQ.

The V gene is TRBV27, the J gene TRBJ2-7; D gene ambiguous. Looked up from germline, CDR1 is MNHEY and CDR2 is SMNVEV (reference sequence). The CDR3 runs to 15 residues. Trimming shortened V by 5 bases and J by 2 bases, and 16 bases separated the two germline ends. CDR3 protein: CASSRKKAKAYEQYF. The CDR3 bases are TGTGCCAGCAGTCGAAAAAAAGCTAAGGCCTACGAGCAGTACTTC.

A single count supports this clone. This chain connects TRBV7-8 to TRBJ1-5; 9 bases match TRBD1. Germline lookup yields CDR1 SGHVS and CDR2 FQNEAQ. The CDR3 consists of 15 residues. The V gene end was trimmed by 3 bases and the J gene end by 5 bases; junction bases not matched to a gene: 5. The CDR3 bases are TGTGCCAGCAGCTTCGTACAGGGGGCGGATCAGCCCCAGCATTTT. Translation gives CASSFVQGADQPQHF.

The gene calls are TRBV4-1 and TRBJ1-1, with D possibly being TRBD1 (5 bases). V was clipped by 4 bases and J by 5 bases, with 14 bases between them. Germline V gene lookup returns CDR1 MGHRA and CDR2 YSYEKL. The CDR3 is made up of 14 amino acids. CDR3 region: CASSPHTGVTEAFF. The DNA of the CDR3 is TGCGCCAGCAGCCCCCACACGGGGGTGACTGAAGCTTTCTTT.

This chain connects TRBV25-1 to TRBJ2-7, with 7 bases fitting TRBD1. Germline CDR1 and CDR2: MGHDK and SYGVNS. This CDR3 comprises 16 residues. With V trimmed by 4 bases and J by 0 bases, 9 bases remained unmatched. The CDR3 coding sequence is TGTGCCAGCAGTGCCCGACAGGGATTAAGCTCCTACGAGCAGTACTTC. Translated, it gives CASSARQGLSSYEQYF.

The V call is TRBV11-3, the J call TRBJ1-1; D gene uncertain. The CDR3 consists of 13 residues. Trimming took 4 bases from V and 0 from J, leaving 6 bases between them. Germline CDR1 is SGHNT and CDR2 is YENEEA. As DNA, the CDR3 is TGTGCCAGCAGCTCCACAGTGAACACTGAAGCTTTCTTT. Translation gives CASSSTVNTEAFF.